This T cell receptor (beta chain) stems from a study of shared clonotypes between healthy human individuals. Study-level results: Sampling involved blood alone; tissue repertoires likely differ.

For this clone: Its antigen is currently unknown.

Trimming cost V 4 bases and J 2 bases, with 15 bases left between them. There are 16 residues in the CDR3. Germline V gene data show CDR1 as MNHEY and CDR2 as SMNVEV (reference sequence). Generated by immunoSEQ multiplex PCR, the TCRdb table keeps only in-frame clones and is missing some. The sample comprises hundreds of thousands of clones, around 73% of which are singletons, and about 1.8% rests with the top ten. Material: memory CD4+ T cells sorted from blood. The subset is: CD45RA-negative fraction. V gene TRBV27 combines with J gene TRBJ2-4, with D perhaps TRBD2 (6 bases). The TCR originated in a woman younger than 45 in good health. The CDR3 spells CASSSLRRETKNIQYF. In DNA, the CDR3 is TGTGCCAGCAGTTCCCTCAGGAGGGAAACCAAAAACATTCAGTACTTC.